This is a list of T cell receptor beta chains from one sample in a study of beta chain features in type 1 diabetes. Here immunoSEQ multiplex PCR was the method, and the copy in TCRdb shows in-frame clones only, minus some. Among 240,000 or so clones listed, around 14% were seen once. Specimen: naive CD4+ T cells from blood. These TCRs come from a man aged 30-40 years with type 1 diabetes. CDR3s leave out the opening cysteine and the closing phenylalanine or tryptophan.

v_call	j_call	cdr3_aa
TRBV9	TRBJ1-3	ASSVALTGAGSGNTIY
TRBV4-1	TRBJ2-7	ASSQAGTSGSYEQY
TRBV6-1	TRBJ1-1	ASARRIDTEAF
TRBV29-1	TRBJ2-5	SVPGGPQETQY
TRBV7-2	TRBJ2-5	ASSLVQQETQY
TRBV6-5	TRBJ2-2	ASSSGTNTGELF
TRBV5-6	TRBJ1-2	ASSLLGGPNYGYT
TRBV25-1	TRBJ1-4	ASSERGAQGEKLF
TRBV6-1	TRBJ2-7	ASSPRGAGVNEQY
TRBV29-1	TRBJ2-5	SVEVSGAQETQY
TRBV13	TRBJ2-3	ASRRSGTGGIGTDTQY
TRBV29-1	TRBJ2-6	STTASGANVLT
TRBV10-3	TRBJ2-3	AIGTGSIADTQY
TRBV6-5	TRBJ2-7	ASSYFVGQGANEQY
TRBV19	TRBJ1-2	ASSLGDTLLRWYGYT
TRBV5-4	TRBJ1-1	ASSQARGAEAF
TRBV19	TRBJ2-5	ASGQGGETQY
TRBV5-1	TRBJ2-1	ASSLGPRDSPYNEQF
TRBV7-9	TRBJ2-6	ASSPDGRGSSGANVLT
TRBV30	TRBJ2-1	AWSGDRSSYNEQF
TRBV9	TRBJ2-2	ASSVTGAITGELF
TRBV29-1	TRBJ1-5	SVEGTGGQPQH
TRBV7-9	TRBJ2-5	ASSRGGETQY
TRBV15	TRBJ2-1	ATSRSYNEQF
TRBV9	TRBJ2-6	ASSVSLEGSAANVLT
TRBV10-3	TRBJ2-7	AISAGTGDEQY
TRBV5-6	TRBJ2-7	ASSWTSGSYEQY
TRBV5-4	TRBJ2-1	ASSLGGSSYNEQF
TRBV29-1	TRBJ2-5	SVSGGETQY
TRBV19	TRBJ2-3	ASNRGTVYTDTQY
TRBV2	TRBJ2-3	ASTLDRGGRY
TRBV6-1	TRBJ2-5	ASSSGQGGRETQY
TRBV7-9	TRBJ2-1	ASSLAALTGNEQF
TRBV5-1	TRBJ2-7	ASSRLGTSGSPGEQY
TRBV4-1	TRBJ1-2	ASSQPGQARNGYT
TRBV29-1	TRBJ1-1	SFNRGRDTEAF
TRBV11-2	TRBJ2-7	ASSLIGGRQEQY
TRBV5-1	TRBJ1-1	ASSLEIQGPMVITEAF
TRBV6-6	TRBJ2-1	ASSTVAGTNEQF
TRBV5-8	TRBJ1-2	ASSPGQGAGGYT
TRBV30	TRBJ1-1	AWSLTGGNTEAF
TRBV28	TRBJ2-5	ASTSTGHQETQY
TRBV29-1	TRBJ2-1	SVGQGSFEQF
TRBV5-1	TRBJ1-1	ASSFTGGDTEAF
TRBV2	TRBJ1-1	ASSITGTGENTEAF
TRBV30	TRBJ1-2	ACDRFYYT
TRBV5-4	TRBJ1-1	ASSPGQALMNTEAF
TRBV7-2	TRBJ2-7	ASSLDGGAYEQY
TRBV6-5	TRBJ1-2	ASSWDGRGGGYT
TRBV5-4	TRBJ2-5	ASSPADRRETQY
TRBV12-5	TRBJ2-5	ASGLRDRGNETQY
TRBV30	TRBJ1-1	AWAGTANTEAF
TRBV30	TRBJ1-5	AWSGQDNQPQH
TRBV5-1	TRBJ2-1	ASRGQGANEQF